These T cell receptor beta chains were read from a single sample in a study of post-analysis software for immune sequencing data. Each CDR3 protein gets one entry after TCRdb re-called the PCR reads with MiXCR. Of hundreds of thousands of distinct CDR3 sequences in the sample, approximately 59% are singletons; the top ten hold roughly 12%. The sample taken for sequencing was blood. The receptors here all came from a girl aged 2 to 10 with multiple sclerosis. Each CDR3 is given with its conserved first and last residue.

TRBJ1-1,TRBV28,CASTGPNTEAFF
TRBJ2-7,TRBV12-3/TRBV12-4,CASKVSNRREQYF
TRBJ2-7,TRBV10-2,CASSENPGPLRYEQYF
TRBJ2-1,TRBV5-1,CASSSASQRKEQFF
TRBJ2-1,TRBV4-1,CASSQDGTSVYNEQFF
TRBJ1-1,TRBV7-2,CASAGQGQNTEAFF
TRBJ2-7,TRBV10-3,CAISPTNYEQYF
TRBJ2-7,TRBV12-3/TRBV12-4,CASSGDRDYEQYF
TRBJ2-4,TRBV28,CASSLDFKEAKNIQYF
TRBJ2-3,TRBV10-3,CAITGGVTDTQYF
TRBJ2-1,TRBV20-1,CSAGAGGSYNEQFF
TRBJ2-1,TRBV20-1,CTAGSSGLTGYNEQFF
TRBJ2-2,TRBV12-3/TRBV12-4,CASSFLGTGELFF
TRBJ2-7,TRBV27,CASSVGWGGYEQYF
TRBJ2-6,TRBV12-3/TRBV12-4,CASSSPPISGANVLTF
TRBJ2-3,TRBV2,CASSFRTDTDTQYF
TRBJ2-7,TRBV5-5,CASSSLGQGSYEQYF
TRBJ2-7,TRBV6-6,CASRVGPGEYEQYF
TRBJ2-1,TRBV27,CASRIAVYATNEQFF
TRBJ2-1,TRBV5-1,CASSLGLARENEQFF
TRBJ2-2,TRBV12-3/TRBV12-4,CASSHSTGGPGAGELFF
TRBJ2-1,TRBV6-5,CASSYPGSSYNEQFF
TRBJ2-1,TRBV5-1,CASSLGLAGIYNEQFF
TRBJ2-5,TRBV7-9,CASSFSAGGDEQYF
.,TRBV21-1,CASSKGAGSAYEQYF
TRBJ1-1,TRBV7-9,CASSLSWGPNKNTEAFF
TRBJ2-5,TRBV2,CASALRDGIKEETQYF
TRBJ1-2,TRBV29-1,CSATEKGQGHGYTF
TRBJ2-1,TRBV7-3,CASSSVASGTGEQFF
TRBJ2-1,TRBV12-3/TRBV12-4,CASSLRQGASSSYNEQFF
TRBJ1-2,TRBV29-1,CSVEGADANYGYTF
.,TRBV25-1,CASSEPEQGAYNEQYF
TRBJ2-1,TRBV6-2/TRBV6-3,CASSPWETASNEQFF
TRBJ2-1,TRBV5-1,CASSLEWPATGYNEQFF
TRBJ2-5,TRBV28,CASSRAPSGGTNFQETQYF
TRBJ2-1,TRBV12-3/TRBV12-4,CASSWTTGEQFF
TRBJ1-2,TRBV6-4,CASTDTPSEGGYTF
TRBJ2-1,TRBV2,CASTRQGAYEQFF
TRBJ2-3,TRBV7-8,CASSFMLVTSGSTDTQYF
TRBJ2-1,TRBV5-6,CASSPGLAIHEQFF
TRBJ2-7,TRBV12-3/TRBV12-4,CASRDSYEQYF
TRBJ2-5,TRBV29-1,CSVVDFLQETQYF
TRBJ2-7,TRBV5-1,CASSSGQGTDEQYF
TRBJ2-1,TRBV10-3,CAISDKAIRFF
TRBJ2-1,TRBV6-1,CASRQSGEGFNEQFF
TRBJ2-1,TRBV25-1,CASSERQGDEQFF
TRBJ2-1,TRBV20-1,CSAMKGAYNEQFF
TRBJ2-1,TRBV11-1,CASSLGLRDRGQEFF
TRBJ1-2,TRBV6-2/TRBV6-3,CASRTDSLYGYTF
TRBJ1-5,TRBV6-6,CAATDRALGQPQHF
TRBJ2-7,TRBV7-3,CASSLAGGRHGEQYF
TRBJ2-7,TRBV6-5,CASSYGTGYEQYF
TRBJ1-5,TRBV20-1,CSALRGNQPQHF
TRBJ1-1,TRBV29-1,CSVPAVSLGAFF
TRBJ2-3,TRBV5-1,CASSVQDRVTDTQYF